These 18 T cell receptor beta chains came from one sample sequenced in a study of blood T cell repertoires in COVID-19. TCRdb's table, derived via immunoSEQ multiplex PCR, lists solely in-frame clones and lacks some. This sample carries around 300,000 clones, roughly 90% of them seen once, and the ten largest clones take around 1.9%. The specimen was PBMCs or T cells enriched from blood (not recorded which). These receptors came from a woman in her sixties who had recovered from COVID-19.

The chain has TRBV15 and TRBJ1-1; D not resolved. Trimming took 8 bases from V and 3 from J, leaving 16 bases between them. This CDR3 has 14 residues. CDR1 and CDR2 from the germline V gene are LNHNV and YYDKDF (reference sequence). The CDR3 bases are TGTGCCACCTCCGGTCAAGGGAGAGACACTGAAGCTTTCTTT. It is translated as CATSGQGRDTEAFF.

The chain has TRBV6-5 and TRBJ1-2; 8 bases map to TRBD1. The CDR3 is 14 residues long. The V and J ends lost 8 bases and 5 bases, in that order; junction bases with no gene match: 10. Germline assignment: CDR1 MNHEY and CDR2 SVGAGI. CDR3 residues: CASVYWGQEYGYTF. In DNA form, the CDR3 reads TGTGCCAGCGTATACTGGGGACAGGAGTATGGCTACACCTTC.

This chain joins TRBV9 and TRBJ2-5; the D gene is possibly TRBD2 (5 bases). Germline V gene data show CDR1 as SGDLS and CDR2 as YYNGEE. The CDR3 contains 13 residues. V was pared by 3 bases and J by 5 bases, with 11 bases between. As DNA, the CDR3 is TGTGCCAGCAGCGCCCAGCGAGGGGAGACCCAGTACTTC. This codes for CASSAQRGETQYF. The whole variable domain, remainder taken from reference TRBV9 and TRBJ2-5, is DSGVTQTPKHLITATGQRVTLRCSPRSGDLSVYWYQQSLDQGLQFLIQYYNGEERAKGNILERFSAQQFPDLHSELNLSSLELGDSALYFCASSAQRGETQYFGPGTRLLVL.

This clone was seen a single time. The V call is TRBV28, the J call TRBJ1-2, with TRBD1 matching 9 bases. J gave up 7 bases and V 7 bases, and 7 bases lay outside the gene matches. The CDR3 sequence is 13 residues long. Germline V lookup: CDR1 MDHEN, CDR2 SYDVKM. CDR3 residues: CASTKTGGSGYTF. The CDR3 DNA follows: TGTGCCAGCACGAAGACAGGGGGTAGTGGCTACACCTTC.

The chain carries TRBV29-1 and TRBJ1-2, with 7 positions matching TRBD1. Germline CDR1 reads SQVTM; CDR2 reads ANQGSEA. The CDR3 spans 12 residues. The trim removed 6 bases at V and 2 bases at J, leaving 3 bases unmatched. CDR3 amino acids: CSVGTENYGYTF. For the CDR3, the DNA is TGCAGCGTCGGGACAGAAAACTATGGCTACACCTTC.

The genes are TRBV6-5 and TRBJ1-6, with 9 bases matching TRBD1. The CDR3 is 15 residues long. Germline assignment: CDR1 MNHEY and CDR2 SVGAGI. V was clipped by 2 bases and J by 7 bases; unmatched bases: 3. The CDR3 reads CASSYGTGKNSPLHF. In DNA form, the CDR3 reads TGTGCCAGCAGTTACGGGACAGGGAAAAATTCACCCCTCCACTTT.

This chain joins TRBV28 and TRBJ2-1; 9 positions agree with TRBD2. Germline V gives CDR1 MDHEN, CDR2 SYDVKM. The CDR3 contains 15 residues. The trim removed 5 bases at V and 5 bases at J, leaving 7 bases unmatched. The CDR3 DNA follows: TGTGCCAGCAGTGCCGGTAGCGGGGGCAACAATGAGCAGTTCTTC. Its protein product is CASSAGSGGNNEQFF. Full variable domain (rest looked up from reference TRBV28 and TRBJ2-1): DVKVTQSSRYLVKRTGEKVFLECVQDMDHENMFWYRQDPGLGLRLIYFSYDVKMKEKGDIPEGYSVSREKKERFSLILESASTNQTSMYLCASSAGSGGNNEQFFGPGTRLTVL.

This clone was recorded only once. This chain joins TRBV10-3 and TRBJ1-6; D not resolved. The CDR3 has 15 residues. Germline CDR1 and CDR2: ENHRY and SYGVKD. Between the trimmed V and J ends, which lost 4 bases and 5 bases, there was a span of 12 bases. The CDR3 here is CAISGGGADNSPLHF. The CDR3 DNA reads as TGTGCCATCAGTGGCGGTGGAGCGGATAATTCACCCCTCCACTTT.

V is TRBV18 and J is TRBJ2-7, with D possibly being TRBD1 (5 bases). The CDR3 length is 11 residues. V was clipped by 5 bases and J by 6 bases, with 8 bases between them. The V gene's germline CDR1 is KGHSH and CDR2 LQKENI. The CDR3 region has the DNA TGTGCCAGCTCATCAGACAGCGAGCAGTACTTC. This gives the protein CASSSDSEQYF. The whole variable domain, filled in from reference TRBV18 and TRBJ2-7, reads NAGVMQNPRHLVRRRGQEARLRCSPMKGHSHVYWYRQLPEEGLKFMVYLQKENIIDESGMPKERFSAEFPKEGPSILRIQQVVRGDSAAYFCASSSDSEQYFGPGTRLTVT.

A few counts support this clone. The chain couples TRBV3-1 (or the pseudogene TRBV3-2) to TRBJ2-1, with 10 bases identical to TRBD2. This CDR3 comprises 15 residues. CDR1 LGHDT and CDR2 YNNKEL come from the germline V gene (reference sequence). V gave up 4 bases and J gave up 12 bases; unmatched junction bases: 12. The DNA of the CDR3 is TGTGCCAGCAGCCCTAGCGGGAGTCTCTCGGGTGGGCAGTTCTTC. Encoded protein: CASSPSGSLSGGQFF.

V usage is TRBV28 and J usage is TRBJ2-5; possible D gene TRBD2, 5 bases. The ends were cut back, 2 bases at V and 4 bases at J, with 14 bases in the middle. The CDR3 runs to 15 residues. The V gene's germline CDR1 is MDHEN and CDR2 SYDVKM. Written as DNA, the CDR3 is TGTGCCAGCAGTTTAGGCGGGCCCCTTAGAGAGACCCAGTACTTC. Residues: CASSLGGPLRETQYF.

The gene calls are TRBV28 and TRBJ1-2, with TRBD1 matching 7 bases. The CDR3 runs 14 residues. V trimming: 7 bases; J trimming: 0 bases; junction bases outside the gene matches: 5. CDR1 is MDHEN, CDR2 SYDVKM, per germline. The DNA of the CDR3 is TGTGCCAGCAACCTCGGGACAGCTAACTATGGCTACACCTTC. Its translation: CASNLGTANYGYTF.

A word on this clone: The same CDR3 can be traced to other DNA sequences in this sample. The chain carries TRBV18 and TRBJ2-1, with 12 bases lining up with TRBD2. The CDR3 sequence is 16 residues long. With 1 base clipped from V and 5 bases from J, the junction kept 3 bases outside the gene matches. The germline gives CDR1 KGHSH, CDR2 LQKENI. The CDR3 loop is CASSPRTSGTHNEQFF. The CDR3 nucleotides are TGTGCCAGCTCACCACGGACTAGCGGGACCCACAATGAGCAGTTCTTC. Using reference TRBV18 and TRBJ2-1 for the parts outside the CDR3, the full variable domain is NAGVMQNPRHLVRRRGQEARLRCSPMKGHSHVYWYRQLPEEGLKFMVYLQKENIIDESGMPKERFSAEFPKEGPSILRIQQVVRGDSAAYFCASSPRTSGTHNEQFFGPGTRLTVL.

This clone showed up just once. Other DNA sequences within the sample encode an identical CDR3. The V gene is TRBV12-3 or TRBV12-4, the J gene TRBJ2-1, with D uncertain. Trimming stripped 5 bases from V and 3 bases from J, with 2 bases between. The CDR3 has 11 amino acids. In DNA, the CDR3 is TGTGCCAGCAGTCTCTACAATGAGCAGTTCTTC. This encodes CASSLYNEQFF.

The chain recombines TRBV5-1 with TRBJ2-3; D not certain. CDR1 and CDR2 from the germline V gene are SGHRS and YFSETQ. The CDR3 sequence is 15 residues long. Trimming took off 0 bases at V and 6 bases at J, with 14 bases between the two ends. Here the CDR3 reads CASSLEAVPADTQYF. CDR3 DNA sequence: TGCGCCAGCAGCTTGGAGGCGGTACCAGCCGATACGCAGTATTTT.

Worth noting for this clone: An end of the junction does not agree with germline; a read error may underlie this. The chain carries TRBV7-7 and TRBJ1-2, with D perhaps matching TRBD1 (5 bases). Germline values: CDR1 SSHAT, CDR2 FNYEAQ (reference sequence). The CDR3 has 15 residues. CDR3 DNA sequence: TGTGCTAGCAGCTTAACCCCAGGGATCGACTATGGCTACACCTTC. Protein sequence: CASSLTPGIDYGYTF.

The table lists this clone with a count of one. CDR3 protein: CASSDSGGAVDTQYF. The DNA for the CDR3 is TGTGCCAGCAGTGACTCAGGGGGCGCGGTAGATACGCAGTATTTT. The gene calls are TRBV6-4 and TRBJ2-3; 7 bases fit TRBD1. CDR3 length equals 15 residues. Germline-derived CDR1 and CDR2 are MRHNA and SNTAGT. V trimming: 0 bases; J trimming: 5 bases; junction bases outside the gene matches: 5.

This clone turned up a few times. CDR3 region: CASRRTGTGDGYTF. The CDR3 DNA is TGTGCCAGCAGGCGCACCGGGACAGGCGATGGCTACACCTTC. The J gene is TRBJ1-2, the V gene TRBV28, with 8 bases matching TRBD1. Germline CDR1 is MDHEN and CDR2 is SYDVKM. The CDR3 spans 14 residues. Trimming cost V 6 bases and J 6 bases; bases outside gene matches: 9.